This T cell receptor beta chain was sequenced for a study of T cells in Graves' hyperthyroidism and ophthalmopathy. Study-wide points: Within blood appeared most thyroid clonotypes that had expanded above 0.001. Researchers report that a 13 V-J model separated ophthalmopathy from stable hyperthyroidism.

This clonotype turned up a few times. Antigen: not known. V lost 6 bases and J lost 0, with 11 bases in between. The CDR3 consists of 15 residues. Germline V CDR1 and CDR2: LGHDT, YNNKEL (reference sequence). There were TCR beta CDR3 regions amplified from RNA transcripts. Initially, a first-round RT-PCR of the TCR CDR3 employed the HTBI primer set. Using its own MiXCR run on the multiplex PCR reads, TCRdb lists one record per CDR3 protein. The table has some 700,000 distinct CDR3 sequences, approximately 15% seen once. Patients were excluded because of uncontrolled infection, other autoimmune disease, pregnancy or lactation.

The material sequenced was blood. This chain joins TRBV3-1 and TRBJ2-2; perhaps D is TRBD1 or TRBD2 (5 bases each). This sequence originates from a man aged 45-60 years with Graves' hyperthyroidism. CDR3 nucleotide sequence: TGTGCCAGCAGTTCCGGGGACGCGAACACCGGGGAGCTGTTTTTT. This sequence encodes CASSSGDANTGELFF.